This T cell receptor beta chain derives from a study of response to subunit inactivated influenza vaccine. TCRdb reprocessed the RT-PCR reads via MiXCR and lists one record per CDR3 protein. The sample shows hundreds of thousands of distinct CDR3 sequences, roughly 20% of them seen only once. Trimming pared 2 bases from V and 3 bases from J, leaving 13 bases between. Germline V gene sequence: CDR1 SGHDN, CDR2 FVKESK. The CDR3 is 15 residues long. The material was PBMCs from blood, obtained roughly 5 days after vaccination. V usage is TRBV14 and J usage is TRBJ2-5; D unresolved. The sequence was obtained from a man aged 50-60 years who received an inactivated influenza vaccine. CDR3 sequence reads: CASSQRLTPKETQYF. CDR3 bases: TGTGCCAGCAGCCAAAGGCTGACGCCGAAAGAGACCCAGTACTTC. The complete variable domain, with remaining parts taken from reference TRBV14 and TRBJ2-5, reads EAGVTQFPSHSVIEKGQTVTLRCDPISGHDNLYWYRRVMGKEIKFLLHFVKESKQDESGMPNNRFLAERTGGTYSTLKVQPAELEDSGVYFCASSQRLTPKETQYFGPGTRLLVL.